This T cell receptor beta chain appears in the sequencing data of a study of blood T cells in healthy people across ages. For the second PCR, which ran for about 7 to 11 cycles, a sample-barcoded 5' primer and a J-beta primer mix were used. Every molecule of cDNA carried a tag from a template-switch adaptor with 12 random nucleotides. TCRdb reprocessed the 5' RACE reads with MiXCR, giving one entry per CDR3 protein. Here the sample spans 1.5 million to 2 million distinct CDR3 sequences, approximately 30% being singletons. The CDR3 length is 14 residues. Trimming removed 0 bases from V and 0 bases from J, with 8 bases in between. The V gene's germline CDR1 is DFQATT and CDR2 SNEGSKA (reference sequence).

V gene TRBV20-1 combines with J gene TRBJ1-1, with D uncertain. This receptor was identified in a woman aged 25 to 39 in good health. Input material: blood. The CDR3 loop is CSARESGVNTEAFF. The CDR3 region has the DNA TGCAGTGCTAGAGAGTCCGGGGTGAACACTGAAGCTTTCTTT.